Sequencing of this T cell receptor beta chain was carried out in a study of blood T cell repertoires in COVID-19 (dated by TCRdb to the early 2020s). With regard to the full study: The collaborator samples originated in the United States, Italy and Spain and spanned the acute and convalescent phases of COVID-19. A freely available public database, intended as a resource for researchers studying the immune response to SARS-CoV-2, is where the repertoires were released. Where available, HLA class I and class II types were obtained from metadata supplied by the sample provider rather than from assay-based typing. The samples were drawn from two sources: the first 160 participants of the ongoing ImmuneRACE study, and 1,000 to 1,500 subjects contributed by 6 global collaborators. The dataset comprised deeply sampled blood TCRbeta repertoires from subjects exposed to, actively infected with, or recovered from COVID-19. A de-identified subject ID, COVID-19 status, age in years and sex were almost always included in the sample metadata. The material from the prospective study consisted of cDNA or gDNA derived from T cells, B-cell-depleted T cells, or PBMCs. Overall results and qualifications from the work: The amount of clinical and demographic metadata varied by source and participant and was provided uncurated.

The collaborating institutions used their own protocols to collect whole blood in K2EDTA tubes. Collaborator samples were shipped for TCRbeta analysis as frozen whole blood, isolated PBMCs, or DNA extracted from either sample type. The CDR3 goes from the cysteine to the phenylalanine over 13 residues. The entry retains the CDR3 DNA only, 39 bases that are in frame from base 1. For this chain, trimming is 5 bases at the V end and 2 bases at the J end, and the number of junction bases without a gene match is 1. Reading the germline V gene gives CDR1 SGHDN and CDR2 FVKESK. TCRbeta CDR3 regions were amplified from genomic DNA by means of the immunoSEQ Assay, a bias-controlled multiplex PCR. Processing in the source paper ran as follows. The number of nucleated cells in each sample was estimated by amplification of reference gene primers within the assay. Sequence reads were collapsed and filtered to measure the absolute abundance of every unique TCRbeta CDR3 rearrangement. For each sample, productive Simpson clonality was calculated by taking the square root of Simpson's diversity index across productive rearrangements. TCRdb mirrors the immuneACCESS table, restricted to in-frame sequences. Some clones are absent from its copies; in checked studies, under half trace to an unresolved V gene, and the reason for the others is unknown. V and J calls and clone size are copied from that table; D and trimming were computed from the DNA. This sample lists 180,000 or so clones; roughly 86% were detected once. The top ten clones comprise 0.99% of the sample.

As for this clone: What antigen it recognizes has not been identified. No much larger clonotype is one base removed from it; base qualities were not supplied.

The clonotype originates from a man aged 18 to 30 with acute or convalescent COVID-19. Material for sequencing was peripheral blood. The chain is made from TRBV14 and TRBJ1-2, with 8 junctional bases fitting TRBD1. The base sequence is TGTGCCAGCAGCAGGGACAGGAACTATGGCTACACCTTC. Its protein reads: CASSRDRNYGYTF.